What follows is one T cell receptor beta chain and its context. Regions amplified from RNA transcripts were the TCR beta CDR3 regions. The HTBI primer set served for first-round RT-PCR of the TCR CDR3. Each CDR3 protein gets one entry after TCRdb re-called the multiplex PCR reads with MiXCR. The sample shows roughly 650,000 distinct CDR3 sequences, about a sixth of them seen only once. The ends were cut back, 2 bases at V and 4 bases at J, with 12 bases in the middle. This CDR3 has 14 amino acids. The germline CDR1 and CDR2 sequences are PRHDT and FYEKMQ (reference sequence). Exclusion criteria comprised uncontrolled infection, other autoimmune disease, pregnancy or lactation. This record belongs to a study of T cells in Graves' hyperthyroidism and ophthalmopathy.

Source material: blood. The source of this sequence is a middle-aged woman with Graves' ophthalmopathy. This sequence joins TRBV13 and TRBJ2-7; no reliable D call. CDR3 sequence reads: CASSLLLGTYEQYF. The DNA for the CDR3 is TGTGCCAGCAGCTTATTACTGGGCACTTACGAGCAGTACTTC.